There are a few counts of the clone carrying this TCR beta chain. 5'RACE with 10-nucleotide random UMIs generated the cDNA. Via MiXCR, TCRdb re-called the 5' RACE reads, giving one row per CDR3 protein. Altogether approximately 20,000 distinct CDR3 sequences are present, more than 2% being singletons, with the ten largest covering 4.5% to 6%. The source of the sample is a study of neurological immune-mediated disorders. Study-level background: Relapsing-remitting disease was seen in 31 of the 34 multiple sclerosis patients, and secondary progressive disease was seen in 3.

The CDR3 consists of 14 residues. Germline CDR1 and CDR2: DFQATT and SNEGSKA (reference sequence). Trimming took 7 bases from V and 0 from J, leaving 12 bases between them. The specimen sequenced was PBMCs. The sequence derives from a young woman with multiple sclerosis. The rearrangement links TRBV20-1 to TRBJ1-4; D is uncertain. This chain's CDR3 is CSVFPSSTNEKLFF. CDR3 coding DNA: TGCAGTGTTTTCCCCTCTTCAACTAATGAAAAACTGTTTTTT.